This T cell receptor beta chain was documented in a study of a mutant IDH1 vaccine in newly diagnosed glioma. Study-level points and caveats: Whatever changes occurred in top peripheral T cell clonotypes seemed unrelated to pseudoprogression.

The CDR3 loop spans 16 amino acids. Germline trimming cut 3 bases from V and 8 bases from J; bases unmatched to any gene: 7. Germline-derived CDR1 and CDR2 are SEHNR and FQNEAQ (reference sequence). Data came from immunoSEQ multiplex PCR; TCRdb stores just in-frame clones and leaves some out. The repertoire holds tens of thousands of clones, with approximately 85% as singletons. The time point was: week 23, last vaccination. In the vaccine, a single dose held 300 ug of the mutant IDH1 20-mer peptide, along with topical imiquimod. For this clone: Its antigen is not known.

This specimen consisted of PBMCs, obtained from a glioma patient whose treatment included an IDH1 peptide vaccine. The rearrangement links TRBV7-9 to TRBJ2-1, with TRBD2 identical over 13 bases. This receptor was obtained from a young man with glioma. Some clones in this sample may be carry-over from other donors' samples. CDR3 region: CASSFTGLAGADEQFF. For the CDR3, the DNA is TGTGCCAGCAGCTTTACCGGACTAGCGGGGGCTGATGAGCAGTTCTTC.